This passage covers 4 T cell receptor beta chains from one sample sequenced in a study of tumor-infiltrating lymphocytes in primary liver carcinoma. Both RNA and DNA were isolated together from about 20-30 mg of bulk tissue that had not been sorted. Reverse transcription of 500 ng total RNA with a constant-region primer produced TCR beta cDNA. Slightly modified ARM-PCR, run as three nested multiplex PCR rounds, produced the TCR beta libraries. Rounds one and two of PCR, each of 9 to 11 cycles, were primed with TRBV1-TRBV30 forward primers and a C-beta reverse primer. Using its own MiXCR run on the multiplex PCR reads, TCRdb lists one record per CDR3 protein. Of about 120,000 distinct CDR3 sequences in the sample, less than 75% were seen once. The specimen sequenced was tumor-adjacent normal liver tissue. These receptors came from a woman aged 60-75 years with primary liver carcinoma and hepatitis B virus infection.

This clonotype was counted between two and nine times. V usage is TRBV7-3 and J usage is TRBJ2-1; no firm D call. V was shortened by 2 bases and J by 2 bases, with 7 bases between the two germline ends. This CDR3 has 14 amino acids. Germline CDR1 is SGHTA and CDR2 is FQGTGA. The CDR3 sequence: CASSLGDPYNEQFF. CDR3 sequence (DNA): TGTGCCAGCAGCTTAGGTGACCCCTACAATGAGCAGTTCTTC. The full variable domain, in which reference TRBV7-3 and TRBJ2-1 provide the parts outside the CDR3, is GAGVSQTPSNKVTEKGKYVELRCDPISGHTALYWYRQSLGQGPEFLIYFQGTGAADDSGLPNDRFFAVRPEGSVSTLKIQRTERGDSAVYLCASSLGDPYNEQFFGPGTRLTVL.

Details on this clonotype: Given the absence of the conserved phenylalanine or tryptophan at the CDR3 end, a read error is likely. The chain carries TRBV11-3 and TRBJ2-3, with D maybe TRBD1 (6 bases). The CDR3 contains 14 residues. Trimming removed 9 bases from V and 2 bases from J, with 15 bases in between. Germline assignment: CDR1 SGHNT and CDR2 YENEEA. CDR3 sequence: CASSHRTVTDTQYS. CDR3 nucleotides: TGTGCCAGTAGCCATCGGACAGTCACAGATACGCAGTATTCT.

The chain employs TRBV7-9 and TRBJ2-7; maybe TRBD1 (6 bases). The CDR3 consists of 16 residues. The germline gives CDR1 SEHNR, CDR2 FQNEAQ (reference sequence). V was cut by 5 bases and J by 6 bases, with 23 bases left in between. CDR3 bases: TGTGCCAGCAGCCGACTTCTTAGTGTCAGGGGTGGCGAGCAGTACTTC. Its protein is CASSRLLSVRGGEQYF.

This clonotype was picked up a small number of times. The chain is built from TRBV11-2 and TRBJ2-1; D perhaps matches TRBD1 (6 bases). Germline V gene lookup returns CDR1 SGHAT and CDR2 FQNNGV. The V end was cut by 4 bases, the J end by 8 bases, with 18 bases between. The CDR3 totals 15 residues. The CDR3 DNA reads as TGTGCCAGCAGCTACCGGGACAAGGTCCTGGATGAGCAGTTCTTC. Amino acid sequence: CASSYRDKVLDEQFF.